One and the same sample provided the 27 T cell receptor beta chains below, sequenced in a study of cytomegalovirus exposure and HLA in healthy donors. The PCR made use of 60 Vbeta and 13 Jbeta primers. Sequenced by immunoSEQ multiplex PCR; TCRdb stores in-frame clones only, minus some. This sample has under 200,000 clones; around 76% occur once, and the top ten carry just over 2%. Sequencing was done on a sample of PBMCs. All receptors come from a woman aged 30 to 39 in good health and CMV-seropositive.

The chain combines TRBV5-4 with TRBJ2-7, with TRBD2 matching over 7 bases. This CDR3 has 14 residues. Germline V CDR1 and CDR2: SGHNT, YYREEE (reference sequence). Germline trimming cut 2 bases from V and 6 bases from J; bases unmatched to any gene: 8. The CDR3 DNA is TGTGCCAGCAGCTTACCGGGACTATGGTTCGAGCAGTACTTC. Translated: CASSLPGLWFEQYF.

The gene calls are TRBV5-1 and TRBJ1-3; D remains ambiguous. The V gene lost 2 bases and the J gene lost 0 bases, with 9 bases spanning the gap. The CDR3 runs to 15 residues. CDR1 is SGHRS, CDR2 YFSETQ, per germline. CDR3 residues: CASSFGVLSGNTIYF. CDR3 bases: TGCGCCAGCAGCTTCGGGGTCCTCTCTGGAAACACCATATATTTT.

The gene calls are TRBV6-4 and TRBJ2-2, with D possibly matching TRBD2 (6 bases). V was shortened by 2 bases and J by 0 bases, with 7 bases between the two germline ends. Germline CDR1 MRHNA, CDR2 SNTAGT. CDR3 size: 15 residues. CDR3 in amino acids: CASSDGGANTGELFF. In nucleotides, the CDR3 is TGTGCCAGCAGTGACGGCGGGGCGAACACCGGGGAGCTGTTTTTT.

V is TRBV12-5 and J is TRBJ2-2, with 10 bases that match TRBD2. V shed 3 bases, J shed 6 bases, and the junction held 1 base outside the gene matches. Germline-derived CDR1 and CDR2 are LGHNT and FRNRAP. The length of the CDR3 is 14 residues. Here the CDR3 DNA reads TGTGCTAGTGGTTTTCTAGCGGGAGCCGGGGAGCTGTTTTTT. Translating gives CASGFLAGAGELFF. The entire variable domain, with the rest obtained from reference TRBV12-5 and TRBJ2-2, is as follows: DARVTQTPRHKVTEMGQEVTMRCQPILGHNTVFWYRQTMMQGLELLAYFRNRAPLDDSGMPKDRFSAEMPDATLATLKIQPSEPRDSAVYFCASGFLAGAGELFFGEGSRLTVL.

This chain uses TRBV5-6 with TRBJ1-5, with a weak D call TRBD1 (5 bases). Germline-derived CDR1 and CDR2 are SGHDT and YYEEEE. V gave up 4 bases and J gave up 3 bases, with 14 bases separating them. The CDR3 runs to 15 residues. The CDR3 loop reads CASSGPGLDNQPQHF. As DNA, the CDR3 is TGTGCCAGCAGCGGCCCGGGACTCGACAATCAGCCCCAGCATTTT.

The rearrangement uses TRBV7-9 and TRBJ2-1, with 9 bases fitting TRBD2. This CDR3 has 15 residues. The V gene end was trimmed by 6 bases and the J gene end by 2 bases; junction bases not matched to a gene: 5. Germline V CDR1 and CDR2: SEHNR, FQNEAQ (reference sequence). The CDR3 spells CASSLTSGPYNEQFF. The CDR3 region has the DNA TGTGCCAGCAGTCTTACTAGCGGGCCCTACAATGAGCAGTTCTTC.

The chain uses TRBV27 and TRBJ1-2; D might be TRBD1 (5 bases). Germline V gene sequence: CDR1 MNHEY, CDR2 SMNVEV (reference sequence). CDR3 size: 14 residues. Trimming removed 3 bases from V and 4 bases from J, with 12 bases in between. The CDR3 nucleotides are TGTGCCAGCAGTTTTGTCCAGGGAAGCTATGGCTACACCTTC. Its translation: CASSFVQGSYGYTF.

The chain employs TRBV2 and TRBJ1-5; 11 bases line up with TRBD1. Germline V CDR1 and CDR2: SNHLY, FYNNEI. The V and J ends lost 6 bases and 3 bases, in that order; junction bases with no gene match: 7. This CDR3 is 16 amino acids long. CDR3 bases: TGTGCCAGCAGGATTGGGACAGGGGGAAACAATCAGCCCCAGCATTTT. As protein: CASRIGTGGNNQPQHF.

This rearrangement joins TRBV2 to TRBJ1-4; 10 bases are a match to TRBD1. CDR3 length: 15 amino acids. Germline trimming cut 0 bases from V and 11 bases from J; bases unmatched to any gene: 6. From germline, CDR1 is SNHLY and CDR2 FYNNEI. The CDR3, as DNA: TGTGCCAGCAGTGAAGCGCTGGGACAGGGGACGAAACTGTTTTTT. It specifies CASSEALGQGTKLFF.

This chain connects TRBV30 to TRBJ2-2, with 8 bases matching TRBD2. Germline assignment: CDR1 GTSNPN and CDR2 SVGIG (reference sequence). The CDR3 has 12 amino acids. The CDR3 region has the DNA TGTGGTGGCGGGAGGAGAGCCGGGGAGCTGTTTTTT. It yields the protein CGGGRRAGELFF.

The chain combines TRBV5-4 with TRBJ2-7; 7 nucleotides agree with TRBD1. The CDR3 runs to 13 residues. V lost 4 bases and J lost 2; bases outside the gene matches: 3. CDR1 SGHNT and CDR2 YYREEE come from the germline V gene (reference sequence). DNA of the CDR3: TGTGCCAGCAGCCCGGACAGGACCTACGAGCAGTACTTC. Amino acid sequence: CASSPDRTYEQYF.

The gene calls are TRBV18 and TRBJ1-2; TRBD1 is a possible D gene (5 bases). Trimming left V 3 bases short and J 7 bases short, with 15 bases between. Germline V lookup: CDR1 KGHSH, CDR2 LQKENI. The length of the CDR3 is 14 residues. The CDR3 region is CASSPQGGVVGYTF. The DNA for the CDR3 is TGTGCCAGCTCACCCCAAGGAGGGGTGGTTGGCTACACCTTC. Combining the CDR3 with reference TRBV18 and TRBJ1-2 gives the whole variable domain NAGVMQNPRHLVRRRGQEARLRCSPMKGHSHVYWYRQLPEEGLKFMVYLQKENIIDESGMPKERFSAEFPKEGPSILRIQQVVRGDSAAYFCASSPQGGVVGYTFGSGTRLTVV.

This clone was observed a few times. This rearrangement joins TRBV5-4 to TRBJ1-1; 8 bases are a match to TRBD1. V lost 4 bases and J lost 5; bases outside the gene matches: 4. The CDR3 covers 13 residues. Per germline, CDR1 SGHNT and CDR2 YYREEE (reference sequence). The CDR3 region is CASSPRTGTEAFF. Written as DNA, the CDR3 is TGTGCCAGCAGCCCTCGGACAGGGACTGAAGCTTTCTTT.

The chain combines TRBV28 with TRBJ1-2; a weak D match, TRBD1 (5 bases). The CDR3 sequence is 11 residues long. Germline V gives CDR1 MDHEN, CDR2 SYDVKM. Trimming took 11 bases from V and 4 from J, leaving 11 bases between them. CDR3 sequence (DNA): TGTGCCGTGGGGGGATTCTATGGCTACACCTTC. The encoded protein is CAVGGFYGYTF.

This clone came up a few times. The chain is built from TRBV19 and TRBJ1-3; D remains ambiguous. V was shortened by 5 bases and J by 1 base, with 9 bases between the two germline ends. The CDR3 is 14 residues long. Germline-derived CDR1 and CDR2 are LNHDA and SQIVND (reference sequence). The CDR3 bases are TGTGCCAGTAGTCCAATGAGTTCTGGAAACACCATATATTTT. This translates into CASSPMSSGNTIYF.

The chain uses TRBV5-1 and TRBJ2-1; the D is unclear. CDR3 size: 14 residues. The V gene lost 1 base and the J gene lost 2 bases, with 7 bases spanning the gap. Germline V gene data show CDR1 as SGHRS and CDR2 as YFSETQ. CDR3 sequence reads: CASSLRQAYNEQFF. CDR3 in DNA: TGCGCCAGCAGCTTGAGGCAGGCCTACAATGAGCAGTTCTTC.

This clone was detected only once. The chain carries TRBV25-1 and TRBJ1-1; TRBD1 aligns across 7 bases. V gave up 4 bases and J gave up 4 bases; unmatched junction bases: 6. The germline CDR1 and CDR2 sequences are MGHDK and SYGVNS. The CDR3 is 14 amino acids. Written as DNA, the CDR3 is TGTGCCAGCAGTGCAGTACAGGGGACCACTGAAGCTTTCTTT. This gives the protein CASSAVQGTTEAFF.

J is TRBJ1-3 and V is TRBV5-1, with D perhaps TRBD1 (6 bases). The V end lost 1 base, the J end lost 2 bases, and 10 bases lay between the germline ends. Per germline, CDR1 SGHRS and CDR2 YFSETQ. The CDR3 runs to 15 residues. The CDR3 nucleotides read TGCGCCAGCAGCTTGTCGGGGGGCGCTGGAAACACCATATATTTT. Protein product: CASSLSGGAGNTIYF.

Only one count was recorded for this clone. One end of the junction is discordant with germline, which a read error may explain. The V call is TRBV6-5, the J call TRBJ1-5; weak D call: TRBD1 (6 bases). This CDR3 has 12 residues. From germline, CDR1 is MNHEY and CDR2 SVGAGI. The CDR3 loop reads CASSDSGVPQHF. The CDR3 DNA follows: TGTGCCAGCAGTGACTCAGGGGTCCCCCAGCATTTT.

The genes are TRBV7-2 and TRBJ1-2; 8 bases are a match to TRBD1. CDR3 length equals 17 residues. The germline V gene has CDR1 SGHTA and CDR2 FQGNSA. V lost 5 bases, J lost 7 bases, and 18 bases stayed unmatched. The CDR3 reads CASSQGVLRQGARGYTF. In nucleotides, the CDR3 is TGTGCCAGCAGCCAAGGCGTATTAAGGCAGGGGGCACGTGGCTACACCTTC.

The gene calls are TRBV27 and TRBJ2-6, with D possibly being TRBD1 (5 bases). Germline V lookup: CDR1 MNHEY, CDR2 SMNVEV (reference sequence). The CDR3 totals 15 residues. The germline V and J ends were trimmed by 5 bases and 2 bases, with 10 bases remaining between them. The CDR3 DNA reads TGTGCCAGCAGTCAGGGTTCCGCTGGGGCCAACGTCCTGACTTTC. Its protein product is CASSQGSAGANVLTF.

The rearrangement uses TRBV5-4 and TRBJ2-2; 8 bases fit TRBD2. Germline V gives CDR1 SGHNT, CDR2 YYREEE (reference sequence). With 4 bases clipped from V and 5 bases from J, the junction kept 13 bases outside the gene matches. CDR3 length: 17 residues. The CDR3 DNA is TGTGCCAGCAGCCTCGGACAGTTTAGCGGGAAAACCGGGGAGCTGTTTTTT. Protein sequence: CASSLGQFSGKTGELFF.

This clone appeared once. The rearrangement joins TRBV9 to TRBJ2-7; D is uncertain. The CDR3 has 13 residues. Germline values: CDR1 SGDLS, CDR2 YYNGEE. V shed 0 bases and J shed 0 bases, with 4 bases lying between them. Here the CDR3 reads CASSVASSYEQYF. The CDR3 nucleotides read TGTGCCAGCAGCGTAGCCAGCTCCTACGAGCAGTACTTC.

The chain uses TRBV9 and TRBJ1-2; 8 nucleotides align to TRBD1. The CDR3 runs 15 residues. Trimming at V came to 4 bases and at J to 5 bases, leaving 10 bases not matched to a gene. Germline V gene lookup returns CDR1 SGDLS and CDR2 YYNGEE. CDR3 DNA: TGTGCCAGCAGCTTCCGGACAGGGATTGATTATGGCTACACCTTC. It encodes CASSFRTGIDYGYTF.

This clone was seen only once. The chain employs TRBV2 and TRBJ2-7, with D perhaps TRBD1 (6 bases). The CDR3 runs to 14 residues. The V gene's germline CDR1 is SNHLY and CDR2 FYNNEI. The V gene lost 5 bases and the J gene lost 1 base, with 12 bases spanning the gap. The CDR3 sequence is CASSTGPHSYEQYF. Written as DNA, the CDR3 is TGTGCCAGCAGTACAGGGCCCCATTCCTACGAGCAGTACTTC.

Here the CDR3 DNA reads TGTGCCAGCGGACAGGGGGGCTACGAGCAGTACTTC. It specifies CASGQGGYEQYF. V is TRBV2 and J is TRBJ2-7; 10 bases align to TRBD1. This CDR3 spans 12 amino acids. Germline CDR1 is SNHLY and CDR2 is FYNNEI. V trimming: 8 bases; J trimming: 3 bases; junction bases outside the gene matches: 1.

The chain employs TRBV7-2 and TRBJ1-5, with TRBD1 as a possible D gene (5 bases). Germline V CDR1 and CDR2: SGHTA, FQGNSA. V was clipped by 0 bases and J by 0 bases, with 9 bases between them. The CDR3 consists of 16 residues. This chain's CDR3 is CASSLASGGSNQPQHF. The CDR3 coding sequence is TGTGCCAGCAGCTTAGCGTCCGGGGGTAGCAATCAGCCCCAGCATTTT.